This T cell receptor (beta chain) appears in the sequencing data of a study of blood T cells in healthy people across ages. CDR3 length: 12 amino acids. Deletions cut 4 bases from V and 4 bases from J, with 7 bases between. Looked up from germline, CDR1 is MNHEY and CDR2 is SVGAGI. This clonotype was detected ten times or more. For the second PCR, which ran for roughly 6 to 12 cycles, a sample-barcoded 5' primer and a J-beta primer mix were used. TCRdb itself ran the 5' RACE reads through MiXCR, one entry per CDR3 protein. The table includes about 640,000 distinct CDR3 sequences, roughly 50% detected once.

This TCR was recovered from a man in his sixties in good health. What was sequenced was blood. The chain combines TRBV6-5 with TRBJ2-5; D is uncertain. CDR3 amino acids: CASSSQTETQYF. The CDR3 DNA is TGTGCCAGCAGTTCCCAGACAGAGACCCAGTACTTC.